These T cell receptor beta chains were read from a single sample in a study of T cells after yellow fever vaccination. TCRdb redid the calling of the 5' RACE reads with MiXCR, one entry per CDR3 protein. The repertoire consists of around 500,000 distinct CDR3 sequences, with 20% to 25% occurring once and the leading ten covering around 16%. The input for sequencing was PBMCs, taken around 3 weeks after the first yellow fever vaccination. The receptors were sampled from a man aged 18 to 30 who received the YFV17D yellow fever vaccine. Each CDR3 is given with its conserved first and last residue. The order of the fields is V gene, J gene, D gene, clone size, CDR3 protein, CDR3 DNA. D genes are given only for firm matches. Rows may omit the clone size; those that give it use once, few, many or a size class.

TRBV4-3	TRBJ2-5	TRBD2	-	CASSQSGVETQYF	TGCGCCAGCAGTCAAAGCGGGGTGGAGACCCAGTACTTC
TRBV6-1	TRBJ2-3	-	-	CASRWGLEPDTQYF	TGTGCCAGCAGGTGGGGACTTGAACCAGATACCCAGTATTTT
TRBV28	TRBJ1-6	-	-	CASTPGNSPLHF	TGTGCCAGCACTCCAGGGAACTCACCCCTCCACTTT
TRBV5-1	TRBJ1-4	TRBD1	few	CASSRDREEKLFF	TGCGCCAGCAGCCGGGACAGGGAAGAGAAACTGTTTTTT
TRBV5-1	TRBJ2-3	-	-	CASSLDNGITDTQYF	TGCGCCAGCAGCTTGGATAACGGAATCACAGATACGCAGTATTTT
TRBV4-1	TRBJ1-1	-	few	CASSHGQRGNTEAFF	TGCGCCAGCAGCCATGGACAGCGAGGGAACACTGAAGCTTTCTTT
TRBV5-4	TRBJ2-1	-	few	CASSSAVGGPPGNEQFF	TGTGCCAGCAGCTCAGCAGTCGGGGGCCCCCCCGGCAATGAGCAGTTCTTC
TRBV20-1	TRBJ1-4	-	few	CSAILGNEKLFF	TGCAGTGCTATTCTTGGTAATGAAAAACTGTTTTTT
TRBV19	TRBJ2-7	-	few	CASSPLRWQNSYEQYF	TGTGCCAGTAGTCCACTTAGGTGGCAGAACTCCTACGAGCAGTACTTC
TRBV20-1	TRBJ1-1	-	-	CSASKQGMMNTEAFF	TGCAGTGCTAGTAAACAGGGAATGATGAACACTGAAGCTTTCTTT
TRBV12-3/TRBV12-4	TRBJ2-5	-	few	CASSSLRQETQYF	TGTGCCAGCAGTTCCCTAAGACAAGAGACCCAGTACTTC
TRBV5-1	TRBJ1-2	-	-	CASSLRQELYGYTF	TGCGCCAGCAGCTTACGACAGGAGCTTTATGGCTACACCTTC
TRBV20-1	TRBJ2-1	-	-	CSARESPGRNEQFF	TGCAGTGCTAGAGAGTCCCCGGGGCGCAATGAGCAGTTCTTC
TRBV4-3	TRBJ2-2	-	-	CASSQRSSGELFF	TGCGCCAGCAGCCAGCGGAGCTCCGGGGAGCTGTTTTTT
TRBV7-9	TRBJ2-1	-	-	CASSLVRSGPYNEQFF	TGTGCCAGCAGCTTAGTGCGAAGCGGCCCCTACAATGAGCAGTTCTTC
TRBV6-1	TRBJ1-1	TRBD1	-	CASSPWTGGAGTEAFF	TGTGCCAGCAGTCCCTGGACAGGGGGCGCGGGCACTGAAGCTTTCTTT
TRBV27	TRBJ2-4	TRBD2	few	CASSSAGGGSLAKNIQYF	TGTGCCAGCAGTAGCGCTGGCGGGGGGTCCTTAGCCAAAAACATTCAGTACTTC
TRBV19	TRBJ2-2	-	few	CASSRQAADTGELFF	TGTGCCAGTAGTCGACAGGCTGCGGACACCGGGGAGCTGTTTTTT
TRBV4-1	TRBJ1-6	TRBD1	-	CASSDRGLYNSPLHF	TGCGCCAGCTCGGACAGGGGGTTGTATAATTCACCCCTCCACTTT
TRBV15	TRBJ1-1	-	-	CATSRDGFRLGAEAFF	TGTGCCACCAGCAGAGATGGTTTCAGGTTGGGTGCCGAAGCTTTCTTT
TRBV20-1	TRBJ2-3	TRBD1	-	CSARDRTGADTQYF	TGCAGTGCTAGAGACCGGACAGGGGCAGATACGCAGTATTTT
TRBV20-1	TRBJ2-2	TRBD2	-	CSARPSGVPGELFF	TGCAGTGCTAGACCTAGCGGGGTCCCCGGGGAGCTGTTTTTT
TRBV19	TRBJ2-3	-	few	CASQAWSPDTQYF	TGTGCCAGCCAGGCATGGTCCCCAGATACGCAGTATTTT
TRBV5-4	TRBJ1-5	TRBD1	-	CATGTDNQPQHF	TGTGCCACGGGGACAGACAATCAGCCCCAGCATTTT